The next 26 T cell receptor beta chains were all read from a single sample in a study of shared T cell receptors in the human thymus. Libraries were prepared by immunoSEQ multiplex PCR; TCRdb keeps only in-frame clonotypes and omits some of them. The sample yields roughly 710,000 clones, 70% to 90% seen once. These same data were also listed under a study on human thymus T cells.

Material: thymocytes. All receptors derive from a girl under two years old with a congenital heart defect.

The chain links TRBV5-6 to TRBJ2-3, with a weak D call TRBD1 (6 bases). The germline V and J ends were trimmed by 0 bases and 2 bases, with 19 bases remaining between them. This CDR3 is 18 amino acids long. CDR1 is SGHDT and CDR2 is YYEEEE in the germline V gene. In nucleotides, the CDR3 is TGTGCCAGCAGCTTGGGGGTGAGTGTTGGGACATCCACAGATACGCAGTATTTT. Translated: CASSLGVSVGTSTDTQYF.

The chain combines TRBV2 with TRBJ2-1; the match to TRBD1 covers 7 bases. Germline lookup yields CDR1 SNHLY and CDR2 FYNNEI. The junction had 1 base not matched to a gene; V was cut back by 2 bases and J by 3 bases. The CDR3 is 14 amino acids. The CDR3, as DNA: TGTGCCAGCAGTGAACGGACAGGCTACAATGAGCAGTTCTTC. This translates into CASSERTGYNEQFF. Complete variable domain (other parts from reference TRBV2 and TRBJ2-1): EPEVTQTPSHQVTQMGQEVILRCVPISNHLYFYWYRQILGQKVEFLVSFYNNEISEKSEIFDDQFSVERPDGSNFTLKIRSTKLEDSAMYFCASSERTGYNEQFFGPGTRLTVL.

This rearrangement joins TRBV7-9 to TRBJ2-7, with 8 bases lining up with TRBD1. V trimming: 3 bases; J trimming: 5 bases; junction bases outside the gene matches: 12. Germline lookup yields CDR1 SEHNR and CDR2 FQNEAQ (reference sequence). The CDR3 is 16 amino acids. Here the CDR3 reads CASSFGVWTGSDEQYF. In nucleotides, the CDR3 is TGTGCCAGCAGCTTTGGAGTCTGGACAGGGAGTGACGAGCAGTACTTC.

Notes on this clone: Relative to the germline gene, one junction end is altered; a read error may explain this. Other DNA sequences in this specimen translate into the identical CDR3. This chain connects TRBV7-4 to TRBJ1-6; the D gene is possibly TRBD1 (5 bases). The CDR3 runs 15 residues. The V gene's germline CDR1 is SGHVT and CDR2 SQSDAQ. CDR3 DNA sequence: TGTGCCAGCAGAGGAAAGACAGAACAAAATTCCCCCCTCCACTTT. Translating it yields CASRGKTEQNSPLHF.

For this clone: One end of the junction is discordant with germline, which a read error may explain. The chain uses TRBV5-1 and TRBJ1-3, with 11 positions matching TRBD1. The CDR3 is made up of 14 amino acids. Germline V gene data show CDR1 as SGHRS and CDR2 as YFSETQ. This CDR3 reads CASRTGGSENTIYF. DNA of the CDR3: TGCGCCAGCCGGACAGGGGGCTCTGAAAACACCATATATTTT.

The chain couples TRBV27 to TRBJ1-1, with D perhaps TRBD1 (6 bases). The ends were cut back, 6 bases at V and 4 bases at J, with 12 bases in the middle. Germline values: CDR1 MNHEY, CDR2 SMNVEV (reference sequence). The CDR3 has 13 residues. CDR3 DNA sequence: TGTGCCAGCAGATATGGACAGATCACTGAAGCTTTCTTT. This encodes CASRYGQITEAFF.

The rearrangement uses TRBV5-4 and TRBJ1-4; perhaps TRBD1 as D (6 bases). Germline V gene sequence: CDR1 SGHNT, CDR2 YYREEE (reference sequence). CDR3 length: 15 amino acids. Trimming removed 0 bases at V and 1 base at J, with 7 bases between. The CDR3 reads CASSLAGETNEKLFF. Written as DNA, the CDR3 is TGTGCCAGCAGCTTGGCAGGGGAAACTAATGAAAAACTGTTTTTT.

CDR3 sequence (DNA): TGTGCCAGCAGCCAAGATGATTCAGGGGCGGACGAGCAGTACTTC. This sequence encodes CASSQDDSGADEQYF. The V call is TRBV4-2, the J call TRBJ2-7; a weak D match, TRBD1 (6 bases). The germline V and J ends were trimmed by 0 bases and 5 bases, with 14 bases remaining between them. The CDR3 has 15 residues. The germline CDR1 and CDR2 sequences are LGHNA and YNFKEQ.

In DNA form, the CDR3 reads TGTGCCAGTACCACAAGACACAACTATGGCTACACCTTC. It specifies CASTTRHNYGYTF. The V and J genes are TRBV19 and TRBJ1-2; D gene ambiguous. The germline V gene encodes CDR1 LNHDA and CDR2 SQIVND (reference sequence). The CDR3 covers 13 residues. V lost 7 bases, J lost 2 bases, and 11 bases lay in between.

V usage is TRBV5-6 and J usage is TRBJ2-3, with 10 bases fitting TRBD2. Germline CDR1 and CDR2: SGHDT and YYEEEE. V shed 4 bases and J 5 bases; nucleotides not matched to a gene: 7. The CDR3 is 15 residues long. In DNA, the CDR3 is TGTGCCAGCAGCGGGAGCGGGGGGGTAGGAGATACGCAGTATTTT. The encoded protein is CASSGSGGVGDTQYF.

This sequence joins TRBV6-5 and TRBJ1-2; D gene unclear. Trimming stripped 6 bases from V and 8 bases from J, with 22 bases between. This CDR3 is built from 15 residues. From germline, CDR1 is MNHEY and CDR2 SVGAGI. The CDR3 loop is CASRANRESFRGYTF. DNA of the CDR3: TGTGCCAGCAGAGCCAACCGGGAGTCATTCCGGGGCTACACCTTC.

The chain uses TRBV5-1 and TRBJ2-1; 10 bases match TRBD1. The CDR3 sequence is 18 residues long. Germline CDR1 SGHRS, CDR2 YFSETQ. V shed 0 bases and J 4 bases; nucleotides not matched to a gene: 10. CDR3 amino acids: CASSLAYVPGQGYNEQFF. The CDR3 DNA sequence: TGCGCCAGCAGCTTGGCTTATGTACCGGGACAGGGGTACAATGAGCAGTTCTTC.

The genes are TRBV19 and TRBJ1-2; D is ambiguous. Germline CDR1 LNHDA, CDR2 SQIVND (reference sequence). The CDR3 spans 16 residues. With 5 bases removed from V and 8 bases from J, the gap between germline ends came to 24 bases. CDR3 in DNA: TGTGCCAGTAGTCCGAATGAGGAGGGCCCTATTTGGGGCTACACCTTC. Translated, it gives CASSPNEEGPIWGYTF. Filled out from reference TRBV19 and TRBJ1-2, the complete variable domain reads DGGITQSPKYLFRKEGQNVTLSCEQNLNHDAMYWYRQDPGQGLRLIYYSQIVNDFQKGDIAEGYSVSREKKESFPLTVTSAQKNPTAFYLCASSPNEEGPIWGYTFGSGTRLTVV.

The table lists this clone with a count of one. The chain joins TRBV29-1 to TRBJ1-2; 12 nucleotides agree with TRBD1. This CDR3 is built from 17 residues. Germline CDR1 and CDR2: SQVTM and ANQGSEA. V lost 5 bases, J lost 2 bases, and 12 bases stayed unmatched. CDR3 coding DNA: TGCAGCGTTTTCCCGGGACAGGGGGCAGCGGAAAACTATGGCTACACCTTC. This encodes CSVFPGQGAAENYGYTF.

J is TRBJ2-7 and V is TRBV27, with D perhaps TRBD1 (6 bases). Trimming took 5 bases from V and 4 from J, leaving 18 bases between them. The CDR3 spans 15 residues. Germline CDR1 is MNHEY and CDR2 is SMNVEV (reference sequence). The CDR3 nucleotides are TGTGCCAGCAGTCCTAGACAGGCCCCGCTATACGAGCAGTACTTC. Its translation is CASSPRQAPLYEQYF.

The rearrangement uses TRBV15 and TRBJ1-6; D is perhaps TRBD1 (5 bases). With 0 bases removed from V and 7 bases from J, the gap between germline ends came to 13 bases. The CDR3 extends over 16 amino acids. Germline V gene data show CDR1 as LNHNV and CDR2 as YYDKDF (reference sequence). The CDR3 region has the DNA TGTGCCACCAGCAGAGATTTGTACAGGCGAAATTCACCCCTCCACTTT. This gives the protein CATSRDLYRRNSPLHF.

The chain joins TRBV14 to TRBJ2-2; TRBD2 is a possible D gene (6 bases). Trimming cost V 1 base and J 3 bases, with 12 bases left between them. Looked up from germline, CDR1 is SGHDN and CDR2 is FVKESK. There are 16 residues in the CDR3. The CDR3 DNA reads as TGTGCCAGCAGCCAAGCGCTAGCGCCGGACACCGGGGAGCTGTTTTTT. Translated: CASSQALAPDTGELFF.

V is TRBV7-2 and J is TRBJ1-2, with a weak D call TRBD1 (5 bases). The length of the CDR3 is 13 residues. V was clipped by 3 bases and J by 4 bases, with 9 bases between them. The V gene's germline CDR1 is SGHTA and CDR2 FQGNSA. The CDR3, as DNA: TGTGCCAGCAGCTTGGGGGGAACCTATGGCTACACCTTC. It yields the protein CASSLGGTYGYTF.

The chain links TRBV5-6 to TRBJ1-4; 7 nucleotides match TRBD1. The CDR3 totals 16 residues. Germline V gene lookup returns CDR1 SGHDT and CDR2 YYEEEE. Germline trimming cut 4 bases from V and 2 bases from J; bases unmatched to any gene: 8. CDR3 sequence (DNA): TGTGCCAGCAGCCCGGGACAGATCAGGACTAATGAAAAACTGTTTTTT. Encoded protein: CASSPGQIRTNEKLFF.

This chain uses TRBV6-5 with TRBJ2-7; a weak D match, TRBD1 (6 bases). From germline, CDR1 is MNHEY and CDR2 SVGAGI. The germline V and J ends were trimmed by 1 base and 3 bases, with 13 bases remaining between them. This CDR3 is built from 15 residues. In DNA form, the CDR3 reads TGTGCCAGCAGTTACTTGGGGGCCGCAGGCTACGAGCAGTACTTC. Translation: CASSYLGAAGYEQYF.

This chain links TRBV5-4 with TRBJ1-1, with a tentative D call TRBD1 (5 bases). The length of the CDR3 is 15 residues. Germline CDR1 SGHNT, CDR2 YYREEE (reference sequence). V lost 0 bases and J lost 4, with 13 bases in between. The CDR3: CASSLEGVGGTEAFF. DNA for the CDR3: TGTGCCAGCAGCTTGGAAGGGGTGGGGGGCACTGAAGCTTTCTTT.

This clone was detected a few times. The V and J genes are TRBV6-5 and TRBJ2-3; TRBD2 is a possible D gene (5 bases). The CDR3 is 14 amino acids. Germline V gene sequence: CDR1 MNHEY, CDR2 SVGAGI. Trimming took 4 bases from V and 0 from J, leaving 8 bases between them. The CDR3 nucleotides are TGTGCCAGCAGTTCGGGGTCGAGCACAGATACGCAGTATTTT. Encoded protein: CASSSGSSTDTQYF.

As concerns this clone: Other DNA sequences of this sample code for an identical CDR3. This chain links TRBV20-1 with TRBJ2-5, with D uncertain. Looked up from germline, CDR1 is DFQATT and CDR2 is SNEGSKA (reference sequence). CDR3 length: 11 amino acids. V gave up 0 bases and J gave up 5 bases, with 4 bases separating them. CDR3 sequence reads: CSARDRETQYF. The CDR3 nucleotides read TGCAGTGCTAGAGATCGGGAGACCCAGTACTTC.

The rearrangement links TRBV6-6 to TRBJ2-7; 7 positions match TRBD2. Germline trimming cut 0 bases from V and 5 bases from J; bases unmatched to any gene: 1. In germline, CDR1 is MNHNY, CDR2 SVGAGI (reference sequence). This CDR3 comprises 13 residues. CDR3 sequence reads: CASSYSAGNEQYF. The CDR3 coding sequence is TGTGCCAGCAGTTACTCAGCGGGGAACGAGCAGTACTTC.

The chain uses TRBV2 and TRBJ1-3; D not resolved. Trimming removed 8 bases at V and 8 bases at J, with 10 bases between. CDR3 size: 11 residues. In germline, CDR1 is SNHLY, CDR2 FYNNEI. DNA of the CDR3: TGTGCCAGCGTAGAAGGAGACACCATATATTTT. This encodes CASVEGDTIYF.

The V and J genes are TRBV9 and TRBJ1-2; 7 nucleotides align to TRBD1. The CDR3 totals 14 residues. Germline-derived CDR1 and CDR2 are SGDLS and YYNGEE. V lost 2 bases to trimming and J lost 3 bases; unmatched junction nucleotides: 4. CDR3 in DNA: TGTGCCAGCAGCGTGACAGGGAATGACTATGGCTACACCTTC. As protein: CASSVTGNDYGYTF.